The 28 T cell receptor beta chains reported below all come from one sample, sequenced in a study of CD8 T cells in ankylosing spondylitis (dated by TCRdb to the late 2010s). The library was prepared using 5' RACE. Sequencing used an Illumina HiSeq 2500. TCRdb redid the processing of the public reads, applying fastp at Q25 and MiXCR, and retained in-frame beta chains. Duplicate CDR3 protein sequences are folded into a single record with the most common DNA and genes. The sample table holds some 270,000 distinct CDR3 sequences, of which about 20% were seen once. The ten largest account for around a third of the sample. The sample taken for sequencing was blood, either unsorted or a sorted T cell fraction (not recorded which). The source is a male donor with ankylosing spondylitis or in good health (not recorded which).

The rearrangement uses TRBV7-9 and TRBJ2-7, with D possibly TRBD1 on 6 matching bases. The CDR3 spans 16 residues. The germline gives CDR1 SEHNR, CDR2 FQNEAQ (reference sequence). Trimming cost V 3 bases and J 6 bases, with 21 bases left between them. In DNA, the CDR3 is TGTGCCAGCAGCTTTCCAGGTCAGGGGATGGGCAGCGAGCAGTACTTC. It specifies CASSFPGQGMGSEQYF.

The V gene is TRBV5-1, the J gene TRBJ2-5; 14 bases fit TRBD2. Germline CDR1 is SGHRS and CDR2 is YFSETQ. After removal of 6 bases from V and 5 bases from J, the junction contained 6 bases not matched to a gene. The CDR3 runs to 15 residues. CDR3 residues: CASTTSGRAGETQYF. CDR3 bases: TGCGCCAGCACGACTAGCGGGAGGGCCGGCGAGACCCAGTACTTC. Drawing the rest from reference TRBV5-1 and TRBJ2-5, the complete variable domain is KAGVTQTPRYLIKTRGQQVTLSCSPISGHRSVSWYQQTPGQGLQFLFEYFSETQRNKGNFPGRFSGRQFSNSRSEMNVSTLELGDSALYLCASTTSGRAGETQYFGPGTRLLVL.

The rearrangement joins TRBV5-1 to TRBJ2-5; 9 bases match TRBD1. The CDR3 is made up of 13 amino acids. With V trimmed by 5 bases and J by 3 bases, 2 bases remained unmatched. CDR1 and CDR2 (germline): SGHRS, YFSETQ. This CDR3 reads CASRGTGKETQYF. CDR3 sequence (DNA): TGCGCCAGCAGAGGGACAGGGAAAGAGACCCAGTACTTC. Full variable domain (outside the CDR3, taken from reference TRBV5-1 and TRBJ2-5): KAGVTQTPRYLIKTRGQQVTLSCSPISGHRSVSWYQQTPGQGLQFLFEYFSETQRNKGNFPGRFSGRQFSNSRSEMNVSTLELGDSALYLCASRGTGKETQYFGPGTRLLVL.

This clonotype was counted only a few times. The V gene is TRBV28, the J gene TRBJ2-5, with 8 bases that match TRBD2. CDR1 and CDR2 (germline): MDHEN, SYDVKM. The CDR3 extends over 16 amino acids. V was clipped by 5 bases and J by 2 bases; unmatched bases: 10. The CDR3 sequence is CASSQSTLAVQETQYF. The DNA of the CDR3 is TGTGCCAGCAGTCAAAGTACACTAGCGGTTCAAGAGACCCAGTACTTC.

The rearrangement uses TRBV29-1 and TRBJ1-2, with TRBD1 matching 9 bases. There are 13 residues in the CDR3. V lost 6 bases to trimming and J lost 6 bases; unmatched junction nucleotides: 8. Germline V gene sequence: CDR1 SQVTM, CDR2 ANQGSEA. Written as DNA, the CDR3 is TGCAGCGTCGCCGGGACAGGGAGCCATGGCTACACCTTC. It encodes CSVAGTGSHGYTF.

The chain carries TRBV6-5 and TRBJ2-7; a possible D gene is TRBD1 (5 bases). V shed 2 bases and J shed 0 bases, with 14 bases lying between them. Germline CDR1 is MNHEY and CDR2 is SVGAGI. The CDR3 totals 16 residues. This chain's CDR3 is CASSYVRGSTSYEQYF. The CDR3 coding sequence is TGTGCCAGCAGTTACGTTAGGGGATCGACCTCCTACGAGCAGTACTTC.

This clonotype appeared a few times. The chain employs TRBV21-1 and TRBJ2-2; the D call TRBD2 from the table was never checked on the DNA. TRBV21-1 is termed a pseudogene. This CDR3 comprises 14 residues. The CDR3 DNA reads as TGTGCCAGGAGAGGACTAGCGGGGATCGGGGAGTTGTTTTTT. The encoded protein is CARRGLAGIGELFF.

The gene calls are TRBV6-1 and TRBJ1-4; maybe TRBD1 (5 bases). The CDR3 runs to 14 residues. Germline CDR1 is MNHNS and CDR2 is SASEGT. Trimming stripped 7 bases from V and 3 bases from J, with 12 bases between. The CDR3 DNA reads TGTGCCAGCACTCGCCCGGGGCCTAATGAAAAACTGTTTTTT. Translating it yields CASTRPGPNEKLFF.

This chain connects TRBV29-1 to TRBJ2-7, with 9 bases that match TRBD2. The CDR3 length is 13 residues. With 0 bases clipped from V and 4 bases from J, the junction kept 1 base outside the gene matches. From germline, CDR1 is SQVTM and CDR2 ANQGSEA. The CDR3 region has the DNA TGCAGCGTTGAAGATAGCGGGAGTTACGAGCAGTACTTC. Encoded protein: CSVEDSGSYEQYF.

This clonotype came up a few times. J is TRBJ2-7 and V is TRBV29-1; weak D call: TRBD2 (5 bases). The CDR3 is 13 amino acids. Germline lookup yields CDR1 SQVTM and CDR2 ANQGSEA. V lost 3 bases and J 3 bases, leaving 12 bases between the germline ends. In DNA form, the CDR3 reads TGCAGCGTTGACGCGGGTCAGAGCTACGAGCAGTACTTC. As protein: CSVDAGQSYEQYF.

V gene TRBV20-1 combines with J gene TRBJ1-1; D unresolved. V was cut by 6 bases and J by 1 base, with 9 bases left in between. The CDR3 totals 12 residues. Germline V lookup: CDR1 DFQATT, CDR2 SNEGSKA (reference sequence). CDR3 in DNA: TGCAGTGCCACGGGGTGGAACACTGAAGCTTTCTTT. It yields the protein CSATGWNTEAFF.

This clonotype was detected only a few times. The chain links TRBV28 to TRBJ2-5; 7 bases agree with TRBD2. CDR1 and CDR2 from the germline V gene are MDHEN and SYDVKM. Trimming at V came to 4 bases and at J to 5 bases, leaving 16 bases not matched to a gene. The CDR3 extends over 17 amino acids. The CDR3 DNA follows: TGTGCCAGCAGTTACACGACGCCCAGCGGGATAACCGAGACCCAGTACTTC. Translated: CASSYTTPSGITETQYF.

In this sample, this clonotype turned up many times. The chain couples TRBV29-1 to TRBJ2-1; the D gene is possibly TRBD2 (6 bases). V shed 4 bases and J shed 4 bases, with 14 bases lying between them. CDR3 length: 14 amino acids. Germline CDR1 SQVTM, CDR2 ANQGSEA. The CDR3 sequence is CSVVGWRGYNEQFF. The CDR3 DNA is TGCAGCGTTGTCGGCTGGAGGGGTTACAATGAGCAGTTCTTC.

The rearrangement joins TRBV7-6 to TRBJ2-7; maybe TRBD1 (6 bases). The CDR3 length is 14 residues. V dropped 1 base and J dropped 7 bases, with 14 bases sitting between them. From germline, CDR1 is SGHVS and CDR2 FNYEAQ. The CDR3 nucleotides read TGTGCCAGCAGCTTAGACCGGGACACTGAAGAGCAGTACTTC. Protein: CASSLDRDTEEQYF. Looking up the rest from reference TRBV7-6 and TRBJ2-7 gives the full variable domain: GAGVSQSPRYKVTKRGQDVALRCDPISGHVSLYWYRQALGQGPEFLTYFNYEAQQDKSGLPNDRFSAERPEGSISTLTIQRTEQRDSAMYRCASSLDRDTEEQYFGPGTRLTVT.

The rearrangement uses TRBV19 and TRBJ1-2, with D possibly matching TRBD1 (5 bases). Per germline, CDR1 LNHDA and CDR2 SQIVND (reference sequence). This CDR3 is built from 14 residues. Trimming took off 3 bases at V and 4 bases at J, with 12 bases between the two ends. The CDR3: CASSIVGGPYGYTF. For the CDR3, the DNA is TGTGCCAGTAGTATCGTCGGGGGACCCTATGGCTACACCTTC.

This clonotype has ten or more counts. The chain is built from TRBV27 and TRBJ2-1; no clear D. Trimming shortened V by 2 bases and J by 7 bases, and 9 bases separated the two germline ends. CDR1 and CDR2 from the germline V gene are MNHEY and SMNVEV (reference sequence). The CDR3 has 13 residues. This chain's CDR3 is CASSLVPANEQFF. CDR3 sequence (DNA): TGTGCCAGCAGTTTAGTGCCTGCGAATGAGCAGTTCTTC.

This clonotype was picked up many times. The CDR3 is CSATGLASYEQYF. CDR3 nucleotide sequence: TGCAGTGCTACGGGGTTAGCCTCCTACGAGCAGTACTTC. This sequence joins TRBV20-1 and TRBJ2-7; possible D gene TRBD2, 5 bases. The CDR3 extends over 13 amino acids. V lost 4 bases and J lost 0, with 10 bases in between. Germline loops: CDR1 DFQATT, CDR2 SNEGSKA (reference sequence).

This clonotype was detected ten times or more. The chain links TRBV12-3 or TRBV12-4 to TRBJ2-2; 9 positions match TRBD2. V lost 1 base, J lost 5 bases, and 5 bases stayed unmatched. The CDR3 is 16 residues long. The DNA of the CDR3 is TGTGCCAGCAGTTTAGAGCGGGAGGCCCGGACCGGGGAGCTGTTTTTT. Protein sequence: CASSLEREARTGELFF.

This chain links TRBV11-2 with TRBJ2-5; possible D gene TRBD2, 5 bases. V was clipped by 5 bases and J by 4 bases, with 17 bases between them. Germline CDR1 and CDR2: SGHAT and FQNNGV. This CDR3 is built from 15 residues. CDR3 sequence: CASSQQRSGLETQYF. CDR3 coding DNA: TGTGCCAGCAGCCAACAGCGGTCCGGGTTAGAGACCCAGTACTTC.

Many counts were recorded for this clonotype. This chain joins TRBV10-3 and TRBJ2-2, with 7 bases aligning to TRBD1. Trimming at V came to 3 bases and at J to 1 base, leaving 8 bases not matched to a gene. The CDR3 length is 17 residues. Per the germline V gene, CDR1 is ENHRY and CDR2 is SYGVKD. CDR3 bases: TGTGCCATCAGTGATAGATTAGGGACAGAGAACACCGGGGAGCTGTTTTTT. It yields the protein CAISDRLGTENTGELFF.

The chain links TRBV12-5 to TRBJ1-3; 7 bases are a match to TRBD1. The J segment lost 6 bases and the V segment lost 6 bases, leaving 11 bases of the junction unmatched. CDR3 length equals 15 residues. Germline V lookup: CDR1 LGHNT, CDR2 FRNRAP. Here the CDR3 reads CASGETGLIINTIYF. As DNA, the CDR3 is TGTGCTAGTGGAGAGACAGGGCTAATCATAAACACCATATATTTT.

V usage is TRBV4-3 and J usage is TRBJ2-1, with D tentatively TRBD1 (6 bases). Germline values: CDR1 LGHNA, CDR2 YSLEER. The length of the CDR3 is 14 residues. V lost 4 bases, J lost 3 bases, and 10 bases lay in between. The CDR3 is CASSPGTHYNEQFF. The CDR3 nucleotides are TGCGCCAGCAGCCCCGGGACACACTACAATGAGCAGTTCTTC.

The chain employs TRBV6-1 and TRBJ2-1, with D maybe TRBD2 (6 bases). CDR1 MNHNS and CDR2 SASEGT come from the germline V gene. The CDR3 is 15 amino acids. Trimming shortened V by 4 bases and J by 8 bases, and 18 bases separated the two germline ends. In DNA, the CDR3 is TGTGCCAGCAGTGCTTTTGAGGGAGGTGTGGATGAGCAGTTCTTC. It specifies CASSAFEGGVDEQFF.

The chain uses TRBV12-3 or TRBV12-4 and TRBJ2-7; 10 nucleotides line up with TRBD2. CDR3 length: 16 residues. The J segment lost 7 bases and the V segment lost 3 bases, leaving 12 bases of the junction unmatched. CDR3 sequence reads: CASSLPTSGALREQYF. The CDR3 DNA follows: TGTGCCAGCAGTTTGCCTACTAGCGGGGCCCTACGTGAGCAGTACTTC.

Only a few counts were recorded for this clonotype. V and J are TRBV2 and TRBJ2-7, with a weak D call TRBD2 (5 bases). Germline V lookup: CDR1 SNHLY, CDR2 FYNNEI. V lost 1 base and J 0 bases, leaving 16 bases between the germline ends. This CDR3 spans 17 amino acids. CDR3 in DNA: TGTGCCAGCAGTGAAGGGACGACTACCTCGAGCTCCTACGAGCAGTACTTC. It translates to CASSEGTTTSSSYEQYF.

In its sample, this clonotype was seen a few times. The chain uses TRBV19 and TRBJ2-2; the match to TRBD1 covers 7 bases. From germline, CDR1 is LNHDA and CDR2 SQIVND (reference sequence). The CDR3 sequence is 14 residues long. V was pared by 7 bases and J by 5 bases, with 7 bases of the junction left unmatched. CDR3 region: CASTTKTGTGELFF. The CDR3 nucleotides are TGTGCCAGTACCACAAAGACAGGGACCGGGGAGCTGTTTTTT. Full variable domain (rest looked up from reference TRBV19 and TRBJ2-2): DGGITQSPKYLFRKEGQNVTLSCEQNLNHDAMYWYRQDPGQGLRLIYYSQIVNDFQKGDIAEGYSVSREKKESFPLTVTSAQKNPTAFYLCASTTKTGTGELFFGEGSRLTVL.

This clonotype was recorded at least ten times. This rearrangement joins TRBV7-8 to TRBJ2-7; D gene uncertain. The CDR3 is 15 residues long. V dropped 2 bases and J dropped 0 bases, with 11 bases sitting between them. CDR1 and CDR2 from the germline V gene are SGHVS and FQNEAQ. Written as DNA, the CDR3 is TGTGCCAGCAGCTTACTTGGGGTGACCTCCTACGAGCAGTACTTC. Residues: CASSLLGVTSYEQYF.

This clonotype has at least ten counts. The J gene is TRBJ1-2, the V gene TRBV2, with TRBD1 identical over 7 bases. CDR1 is SNHLY and CDR2 is FYNNEI in the germline V gene. The CDR3 is 14 residues long. The J segment lost 3 bases and the V segment lost 7 bases, leaving 8 bases of the junction unmatched. In DNA form, the CDR3 reads TGTGCCAGCAAGTATATTACAGGGGACTATGGCTACACCTTC. Amino acid sequence: CASKYITGDYGYTF.